The 28 T cell receptor beta chains below were found in one sample sequenced in a study of blood T cell repertoires in COVID-19. Profiled with immunoSEQ multiplex PCR; TCRdb holds only in-frame clones, not every one. The sample has about 310,000 clones; roughly 87% are singletons. What was sequenced was PBMCs or T cells enriched from blood (not recorded which). Receptor source: a woman aged 18 to 35 who had recovered from COVID-19.

V gene TRBV7-6 combines with J gene TRBJ2-6; 11 nucleotides match TRBD2. Germline CDR1 is SGHVS and CDR2 is FNYEAQ. Unmatched junction bases numbered 8, after V lost 9 bases and J lost 1 base. The CDR3 is made up of 17 amino acids. CDR3 sequence (DNA): TGTGCCAGTAGGGCGACTAGCGGGGCATCTGGGGCCAACGTCCTGACTTTC. As protein: CASRATSGASGANVLTF. The whole variable domain, remainder taken from reference TRBV7-6 and TRBJ2-6, is GAGVSQSPRYKVTKRGQDVALRCDPISGHVSLYWYRQALGQGPEFLTYFNYEAQQDKSGLPNDRFSAERPEGSISTLTIQRTEQRDSAMYRCASRATSGASGANVLTFGAGSRLTVL.

The chain is built from TRBV9 and TRBJ2-5, with no clear D. There are 18 residues in the CDR3. CDR1 is SGDLS and CDR2 is YYNGEE in the germline V gene. V gave up 0 bases and J gave up 5 bases, with 23 bases separating them. CDR3 nucleotides: TGTGCCAGCAGCGTAGCTGCGGCTCAAATAGGCCGTGGGGAGACCCAGTACTTC. Translated: CASSVAAAQIGRGETQYF. The variable domain in full, with the rest retrieved from reference TRBV9 and TRBJ2-5, is DSGVTQTPKHLITATGQRVTLRCSPRSGDLSVYWYQQSLDQGLQFLIQYYNGEERAKGNILERFSAQQFPDLHSELNLSSLELGDSALYFCASSVAAAQIGRGETQYFGPGTRLLVL.

The rearrangement uses TRBV6-5 and TRBJ2-1; TRBD1 aligns across 9 bases. The length of the CDR3 is 16 residues. V dropped 2 bases and J dropped 6; count of bases not matched to a gene: 8. Germline V gene lookup returns CDR1 MNHEY and CDR2 SVGAGI. This chain's CDR3 is CASSYNRDRERNEQFF. For the CDR3, the DNA is TGTGCCAGCAGTTACAACCGGGACAGGGAACGCAATGAGCAGTTCTTC.

J is TRBJ2-5 and V is TRBV5-6, with D possibly being TRBD1 (6 bases). Trimming pared 0 bases from V and 2 bases from J, leaving 14 bases between. This CDR3 has 16 residues. Per germline, CDR1 SGHDT and CDR2 YYEEEE. CDR3 amino acids: CASSLAFGQRQETQYF. The CDR3 nucleotides are TGTGCCAGCAGCTTGGCCTTCGGACAGAGGCAAGAGACCCAGTACTTC.

The chain carries TRBV7-9 and TRBJ1-2, with D unclear. This CDR3 is built from 13 residues. V was shortened by 6 bases and J by 9 bases, with 17 bases between the two germline ends. Germline V gene data show CDR1 as SEHNR and CDR2 as FQNEAQ (reference sequence). The CDR3 DNA follows: TGTGCCAGCAGTCTCAATACATACCTTAGCTACACCTTC. Encoded protein: CASSLNTYLSYTF.

The chain carries TRBV27 and TRBJ1-2; 9 nucleotides agree with TRBD1. Germline V gene data show CDR1 as MNHEY and CDR2 as SMNVEV (reference sequence). Unmatched junction bases numbered 8, after V lost 6 bases and J lost 6 bases. The CDR3 is made up of 14 amino acids. The CDR3 DNA reads TGTGCCAGCAGCGCTCCAGGGACAGGGAATGGCTACACCTTC. Translation gives CASSAPGTGNGYTF.

This chain connects TRBV27 to TRBJ1-1; tentative D call: TRBD1 (5 bases). This CDR3 contains 12 residues. Germline V gives CDR1 MNHEY, CDR2 SMNVEV (reference sequence). V was clipped by 5 bases and J by 7 bases, with 11 bases between them. The CDR3 sequence is CASSQGGIEAFF. The CDR3 region has the DNA TGTGCCAGCAGTCAGGGAGGTATTGAAGCTTTCTTT.

The chain has TRBV4-2 and TRBJ2-1, with 9 bases lining up with TRBD2. The germline V gene has CDR1 LGHNA and CDR2 YNFKEQ. This CDR3 region has 16 residues. V was pared by 6 bases and J by 0 bases, with 6 bases of the junction left unmatched. CDR3 in DNA: TGTGCCAGCAGTCCTATTAGCGGGAGCTCCTACAATGAGCAGTTCTTC. Protein sequence: CASSPISGSSYNEQFF.

V gene TRBV12-2 combines with J gene TRBJ2-7; TRBD2, the table's D call, lacks a check against the DNA. TRBV12-2 is labeled a pseudogene. This CDR3 region has 14 residues. CDR3 protein: CASRPRETPYEQYF. CDR3 nucleotide sequence: TGTGCAAGTCGCCCCCGGGAGACCCCCTACGAGCAGTACTTC.

The rearrangement joins TRBV19 to TRBJ2-3, with TRBD2 matching over 12 bases. This CDR3 region has 15 residues. Losses at the gene ends were 7 bases for V and 6 bases for J; bases not matched to a gene: 8. Germline V gene lookup returns CDR1 LNHDA and CDR2 SQIVND (reference sequence). The CDR3 region is CASTPGLAGSDTQYF. The CDR3 nucleotides are TGTGCCAGTACCCCAGGACTAGCGGGATCTGATACGCAGTATTTT.

The gene calls are TRBV4-3 and TRBJ1-4; a weak D match, TRBD1 (5 bases). CDR1 LGHNA and CDR2 YSLEER come from the germline V gene. V was shortened by 8 bases and J by 7 bases, with 20 bases between the two germline ends. The CDR3 covers 15 residues. CDR3 sequence (DNA): TGCGCCAGCGCTGAGGGACTGGGGAATCGTGAAAAACTGTTTTTT. Its translation: CASAEGLGNREKLFF.

The V call is TRBV2, the J call TRBJ1-2; TRBD1 matches 7 bases. Germline V gene sequence: CDR1 SNHLY, CDR2 FYNNEI. Trimming took 6 bases from V and 4 from J; bases not matched to a gene: 17. The CDR3 is 17 amino acids. CDR3 sequence reads: CASRDNIRGAGGYGYTF. As DNA, the CDR3 is TGTGCCAGCAGGGACAACATCCGTGGGGCAGGGGGCTATGGCTACACCTTC.

In this sample, this clone turned up once. This chain uses TRBV6-2 or TRBV6-3 with TRBJ2-1; D gene uncertain. There are 13 residues in the CDR3. Germline CDR1 is MNHEY and CDR2 is SVGEGT. V was pared by 6 bases and J by 4 bases, with 10 bases between. The CDR3 is CASSEARYNEQFF. The CDR3 nucleotides read TGTGCCAGCAGCGAAGCCCGGTACAATGAGCAGTTCTTC.

The chain links TRBV13 to TRBJ2-5, with a tentative D call TRBD2 (5 bases). Germline CDR1 PRHDT, CDR2 FYEKMQ (reference sequence). V was pared by 5 bases and J by 5 bases, with 15 bases between. CDR3 length equals 14 residues. CDR3 region: CASSPGSPGETQYF. For the CDR3, the DNA is TGTGCCAGCAGCCCCGGGTCTCCGGGGGAGACCCAGTACTTC.

The gene calls are TRBV4-3 and TRBJ2-3; the match to TRBD2 covers 7 bases. V lost 0 bases to trimming and J lost 0 bases; unmatched junction nucleotides: 9. The V gene's germline CDR1 is LGHNA and CDR2 YSLEER. The length of the CDR3 is 18 residues. The CDR3 is CASSQDPLAEISTDTQYF. In DNA form, the CDR3 reads TGCGCCAGCAGCCAAGATCCCCTAGCGGAGATTAGCACAGATACGCAGTATTTT.

The chain combines TRBV5-6 with TRBJ2-5, with D perhaps TRBD2 (6 bases). The V end was cut by 5 bases, the J end by 4 bases, with 24 bases between. Germline V gene data show CDR1 as SGHDT and CDR2 as YYEEEE. This CDR3 region has 17 residues. The CDR3 coding sequence is TGTGCCAGCAGTGAATGGTCGGACATCGGGAGACGAGAGACCCAGTACTTC. It is translated as CASSEWSDIGRRETQYF.

This chain links TRBV5-1 with TRBJ1-1; tentatively, D is TRBD1 (5 bases). The germline gives CDR1 SGHRS, CDR2 YFSETQ. V lost 0 bases and J 6 bases, leaving 12 bases between the germline ends. This CDR3 has 14 residues. The CDR3 loop reads CASSLVGGFSEAFF. CDR3 DNA: TGCGCCAGCAGCTTGGTTGGGGGGTTCTCTGAAGCTTTCTTT.

The rearrangement links TRBV28 to TRBJ1-4, with 7 positions matching TRBD1. The CDR3 consists of 14 residues. Germline CDR1 and CDR2: MDHEN and SYDVKM. The trim removed 2 bases at V and 8 bases at J, leaving 5 bases unmatched. CDR3 in amino acids: CASSLRPGQEKLFF. Written as DNA, the CDR3 is TGTGCCAGCAGTTTACGCCCGGGACAGGAAAAACTGTTTTTT.

This clone has only a few counts. Other DNA variants within this sample encode the same CDR3. The chain recombines TRBV9 with TRBJ2-3; 8 nucleotides match TRBD1. The CDR3 is made up of 14 amino acids. V gave up 3 bases and J gave up 6 bases; unmatched junction bases: 6. Germline V gene lookup returns CDR1 SGDLS and CDR2 YYNGEE. CDR3 sequence: CASSALTGGDTQYF. The CDR3 nucleotides read TGTGCCAGCAGCGCCCTCACAGGGGGGGATACGCAGTATTTT.

The chain links TRBV10-3 to TRBJ1-1; 9 bases are a match to TRBD1. The CDR3 length is 17 residues. The V gene end was trimmed by 6 bases and the J gene end by 0 bases; junction bases not matched to a gene: 11. Germline V gene lookup returns CDR1 ENHRY and CDR2 SYGVKD. DNA of the CDR3: TGTGCCATCAGCGTCGGACAGGGGAGGGGCATGAACACTGAAGCTTTCTTT. It specifies CAISVGQGRGMNTEAFF.

V and J are TRBV28 and TRBJ2-1; 9 bases line up with TRBD2. J gave up 6 bases and V 6 bases, and 3 bases lay outside the gene matches. This CDR3 spans 13 amino acids. Germline CDR1 and CDR2: MDHEN and SYDVKM. CDR3 bases: TGTGCCAGCAGAAATAGCGGGGGCAATGAGCAGTTCTTC. Its translation: CASRNSGGNEQFF.

The chain combines TRBV5-6 with TRBJ2-1; TRBD2 matches at 7 bases. The CDR3 extends over 17 amino acids. V lost 4 bases to trimming and J lost 7 bases; unmatched junction nucleotides: 17. Germline V gene sequence: CDR1 SGHDT, CDR2 YYEEEE. CDR3 sequence reads: CASSAGLLPALWNEQFF. Here the CDR3 DNA reads TGTGCCAGCAGCGCGGGACTACTCCCTGCCCTGTGGAATGAGCAGTTCTTC. The full variable domain, rest sourced from reference TRBV5-6 and TRBJ2-1, is DAGVTQSPTHLIKTRGQQVTLRCSPKSGHDTVSWYQQALGQGPQFIFQYYEEEERQRGNFPDRFSGHQFPNYSSELNVNALLLGDSALYLCASSAGLLPALWNEQFFGPGTRLTVL.

The genes are TRBV5-1 and TRBJ1-4; TRBD1 is a possible D gene (6 bases). V lost 1 base, J lost 5 bases, and 15 bases lay in between. The CDR3 totals 16 residues. Per germline, CDR1 SGHRS and CDR2 YFSETQ. The CDR3, as DNA: TGCGCCAGCAGCTTGAGACAGGCGGTGGGGAATGAAAAACTGTTTTTT. It translates to CASSLRQAVGNEKLFF.

This clone was recorded only once. J is TRBJ1-6 and V is TRBV18, with D possibly being TRBD1 (6 bases). The CDR3 sequence is 19 residues long. Germline assignment: CDR1 KGHSH and CDR2 LQKENI. The V gene lost 6 bases and the J gene lost 7 bases, with 28 bases spanning the gap. This CDR3 is CASSPTLQAGDITNSPLHF. The CDR3 region has the DNA TGTGCCAGCTCCCCGACTCTACAGGCAGGGGACATCACGAATTCACCCCTCCACTTT.

V and J are TRBV6-4 and TRBJ1-2; a weak D match, TRBD1 (5 bases). The CDR3 is 17 residues long. Germline-derived CDR1 and CDR2 are MRHNA and SNTAGT. Trimming shortened V by 5 bases and J by 2 bases, and 21 bases separated the two germline ends. CDR3: CASSPVGGSLPNYGYTF. For the CDR3, the DNA is TGTGCCAGCAGTCCCGTGGGGGGTTCCTTACCCAACTATGGCTACACCTTC.

The rearrangement links TRBV9 to TRBJ2-1; D not resolved. The CDR3 is made up of 15 amino acids. V lost 2 bases and J 4 bases, leaving 13 bases between the germline ends. The germline V gene encodes CDR1 SGDLS and CDR2 YYNGEE. In DNA, the CDR3 is TGTGCCAGCAGCGTTGATCACTACCTATACAATGAGCAGTTCTTC. Translating gives CASSVDHYLYNEQFF.

The rearrangement uses TRBV6-5 and TRBJ1-1; D gene ambiguous. CDR1 is MNHEY, CDR2 SVGAGI, per germline. V lost 5 bases and J lost 1, with 8 bases in between. CDR3 size: 13 residues. The CDR3 is CASSQYRNTEAFF. In nucleotides, the CDR3 is TGTGCCAGCAGTCAATATAGGAACACTGAAGCTTTCTTT.

J is TRBJ2-5 and V is TRBV23-1; D is unclear. TRBV23-1 is assigned to the ORF class and has an uncertain function. The CDR3 has 13 residues. Trimming took 3 bases from V and 7 from J, leaving 12 bases between them. As DNA, the CDR3 is TGCGCCAGCAGTCATTCGTCTGCCAGGACCCAGTACTTC. This gives the protein CASSHSSARTQYF.